Presented here are 19 T cell receptor beta chains from one specimen sequenced in a study of blood T cell repertoires in COVID-19. Clones were sequenced by immunoSEQ multiplex PCR, and TCRdb holds only the in-frame ones, with some missing. The repertoire includes under 80,000 clones, more than 70% of them detected once, and roughly 7% sits in the top ten. The sequencing sample was made of peripheral blood. These receptors were collected from a man aged 60-69 years with acute or convalescent COVID-19.

J is TRBJ1-3 and V is TRBV24-1; maybe TRBD1 (6 bases). CDR1 is KGHDR and CDR2 is SFDVKD in the germline V gene. This CDR3 spans 15 amino acids. Trimming stripped 0 bases from V and 2 bases from J, with 7 bases between. CDR3 sequence reads: CATSDLWTAGNTIYF. The CDR3 coding sequence is TGTGCCACCAGTGATTTGTGGACAGCTGGAAACACCATATATTTT.

The CDR3 region is CASSTPGQGASGYTF. The DNA for the CDR3 is TGTGCCAGCAGCACTCCGGGACAGGGGGCGAGTGGCTACACCTTC. This rearrangement joins TRBV9 to TRBJ1-2; TRBD1 matches 12 bases. The length of the CDR3 is 15 residues. CDR1 is SGDLS, CDR2 YYNGEE, per germline. J lost 7 bases, V lost 4 bases, and 8 bases had no gene match. Looking up the rest from reference TRBV9 and TRBJ1-2 gives the full variable domain: DSGVTQTPKHLITATGQRVTLRCSPRSGDLSVYWYQQSLDQGLQFLIQYYNGEERAKGNILERFSAQQFPDLHSELNLSSLELGDSALYFCASSTPGQGASGYTFGSGTRLTVV.

The chain recombines TRBV2 with TRBJ2-5, with D uncertain. The CDR3 extends over 14 amino acids. CDR1 SNHLY and CDR2 FYNNEI come from the germline V gene. V lost 1 base and J lost 5, with 11 bases in between. CDR3 in amino acids: CASSEGAVRETQYF. As DNA, the CDR3 is TGTGCCAGCAGTGAAGGGGCCGTCCGTGAGACCCAGTACTTC.

As regards this clone: This sample also contains other DNA sequences that code for the same CDR3. V and J are TRBV9 and TRBJ2-1, with 10 positions matching TRBD1. Per germline, CDR1 SGDLS and CDR2 YYNGEE. The CDR3 totals 14 residues. With 3 bases clipped from V and 8 bases from J, the junction kept 5 bases outside the gene matches. The CDR3 nucleotides are TGTGCCAGCAGCGGACAGGGGGCTGGATATGAGCAGTTCTTC. Translated: CASSGQGAGYEQFF.

This chain links TRBV7-9 with TRBJ1-1, with D tentatively TRBD1 (6 bases). The germline V gene encodes CDR1 SEHNR and CDR2 FQNEAQ (reference sequence). The CDR3 is 14 amino acids. With 1 base removed from V and 2 bases from J, the gap between germline ends came to 8 bases. The CDR3 here is CASSLGGLNTEAFF. The CDR3 DNA sequence: TGTGCCAGCAGCTTAGGGGGGCTCAACACTGAAGCTTTCTTT.

The chain combines TRBV4-1 with TRBJ1-1; D perhaps matches TRBD1 (6 bases). The CDR3 has 14 residues. Deletions cut 1 base from V and 10 bases from J, with 16 bases between. CDR1 and CDR2 from the germline V gene are MGHRA and YSYEKL. The CDR3 sequence is CASSQGDNPGRAFF. CDR3 nucleotide sequence: TGCGCCAGCAGCCAAGGGGACAACCCCGGACGAGCTTTCTTT.

The chain recombines TRBV29-1 with TRBJ2-2; TRBD1 matches at 8 bases. The CDR3 totals 12 residues. The trim removed 5 bases at V and 4 bases at J, leaving 0 bases unmatched. Germline V gene sequence: CDR1 SQVTM, CDR2 ANQGSEA. The CDR3, as DNA: TGCAGCGTTACAGGGGGCACCGGGGAGCTGTTTTTT. Translating it yields CSVTGGTGELFF.

This rearrangement joins TRBV11-3 to TRBJ2-1; 8 nucleotides agree with TRBD2. Germline trimming cut 3 bases from V and 9 bases from J; bases unmatched to any gene: 4. Germline loops: CDR1 SGHNT, CDR2 YENEEA. This CDR3 is built from 13 residues. The chain's CDR3 is CASSFNAGGEQFF. For the CDR3, the DNA is TGTGCCAGCAGCTTTAACGCGGGGGGTGAGCAGTTCTTC.

The rearrangement uses TRBV6-1 and TRBJ1-6, with D hard to call. V was trimmed by 1 base and J by 4 bases, leaving 5 bases between them. The CDR3 runs to 14 residues. In germline, CDR1 is MNHNS, CDR2 SASEGT. As DNA, the CDR3 is TGTGCCAGCAGTGAAGGGCCGTATAATTCACCCCTCCACTTT. As protein: CASSEGPYNSPLHF.

Of note for this clone: The identical CDR3 is also encoded by other nucleotide sequences in the sample. The chain recombines TRBV9 with TRBJ1-1, with D uncertain. Trimming shortened V by 0 bases and J by 1 base, and 7 bases separated the two germline ends. The CDR3 extends over 14 amino acids. Germline V gives CDR1 SGDLS, CDR2 YYNGEE. The CDR3 sequence: CASSVGQSNTEAFF. The DNA of the CDR3 is TGTGCCAGCAGCGTAGGGCAGTCGAACACTGAAGCTTTCTTT.

The chain employs TRBV3-1 (or the pseudogene TRBV3-2) and TRBJ1-4; a possible D gene is TRBD1 (5 bases). This CDR3 spans 15 amino acids. From germline, CDR1 is LGHDT and CDR2 YNNKEL (reference sequence). Trimming cost V 3 bases and J 2 bases, with 10 bases left between them. DNA of the CDR3: TGTGCCAGCAGCCACCAGGGCAATACTAATGAAAAACTGTTTTTT. Protein product: CASSHQGNTNEKLFF.

This clone has only a few counts. The chain has TRBV2 and TRBJ2-3; possible D gene TRBD2, 6 bases. Germline V lookup: CDR1 SNHLY, CDR2 FYNNEI. This CDR3 has 13 amino acids. Trimming left V 5 bases short and J 1 base short, with 7 bases between. The CDR3 nucleotides are TGTGCCAGCAGTACGGGGGGCACAGATACGCAGTATTTT. It yields the protein CASSTGGTDTQYF.

The chain employs TRBV6-1 and TRBJ2-5, with 11 bases that match TRBD2. The CDR3 runs to 20 residues. The V gene's germline CDR1 is MNHNS and CDR2 SASEGT. Unmatched junction bases numbered 17, after V lost 2 bases and J lost 3 bases. For the CDR3, the DNA is TGTGCCAGCAGTGAATTGGGCCCCTTCCTAGCGGGAGGCACCGAAGAGACCCAGTACTTC. Protein sequence: CASSELGPFLAGGTEETQYF.

This clone was detected only once. This chain links TRBV6-6 with TRBJ2-7, with 10 positions matching TRBD1. J lost 7 bases, V lost 4 bases, and 13 bases had no gene match. The CDR3 has 16 residues. From germline, CDR1 is MNHNY and CDR2 SVGAGI (reference sequence). CDR3 in DNA: TGTGCCAGCAGTTCCACCCCGGGACAGGGGAAGCGGGAGCAGTACTTC. This encodes CASSSTPGQGKREQYF.

This clone was detected only once. The CDR3 spells CASSIGTGSNYGYTF. The CDR3 DNA follows: TGTGCCAGCAGTATAGGGACAGGGTCTAACTATGGCTACACCTTC. This chain connects TRBV6-5 to TRBJ1-2; TRBD1 matches 9 bases. V trimming: 5 bases; J trimming: 0 bases; junction bases outside the gene matches: 4. The germline V gene encodes CDR1 MNHEY and CDR2 SVGAGI. The CDR3 covers 15 residues.

J is TRBJ1-6 and V is TRBV30; no definite D call. Trimming pared 4 bases from V and 7 bases from J, leaving 17 bases between. CDR1 is GTSNPN and CDR2 is SVGIG in the germline V gene (reference sequence). CDR3 length: 15 residues. The CDR3 DNA follows: TGTGCCTGGACCCTCCCTTGGACGGGGAATTCACCCCTCCACTTT. Its protein is CAWTLPWTGNSPLHF.

V gene TRBV9 combines with J gene TRBJ1-2; TRBD1 agrees at 10 bases. V gave up 0 bases and J gave up 7 bases; unmatched junction bases: 9. CDR3 length: 16 amino acids. CDR1 and CDR2 from the germline V gene are SGDLS and YYNGEE. CDR3 protein: CASSVGVGQGSGGYTF. As DNA, the CDR3 is TGTGCCAGCAGCGTAGGAGTGGGACAGGGGTCGGGTGGCTACACCTTC.

The chain has TRBV9 and TRBJ2-3; tentative D call: TRBD2 (6 bases). V dropped 2 bases and J dropped 1 base, with 14 bases sitting between them. The germline gives CDR1 SGDLS, CDR2 YYNGEE. The CDR3 is made up of 16 amino acids. In DNA, the CDR3 is TGTGCCAGCAGCGTGGGGCGGGGTGGGGGCACAGATACGCAGTATTTT. Amino acid sequence: CASSVGRGGGTDTQYF.

V usage is TRBV20-1 and J usage is TRBJ1-1; D not resolved. This CDR3 spans 14 amino acids. Germline V CDR1 and CDR2: DFQATT, SNEGSKA (reference sequence). V was trimmed by 3 bases and J by 0 bases, leaving 11 bases between them. CDR3 in amino acids: CSASTGSVNTEAFF. The CDR3 coding sequence is TGCAGTGCTAGTACGGGTTCCGTGAACACTGAAGCTTTCTTT.